This TCR beta chain was identified in a study of human T cells and chemical hapten exposure. TCRdb reanalysed the RACE reads using MiXCR and keeps one entry per CDR3 protein. Of 65,000 to 95,000 distinct CDR3 sequences in the sample, 6.5% to 8% were seen once. Time point meaning: patch test 2, 6 weeks after DPC sensitization. Treatment meaning: therapeutic diphenylcyclopropenone sensitization with weekly scalp DPC. Sample donors consisted of patients with alopecia, aged 18 to 70 years, who were suitable for DPC. This clonotype was counted a few times. This specimen consisted of whole blood, obtained in connection with sensitization to the hapten diphenylcyclopropenone (DPC). The origin of this receptor is a woman in her 30s with alopecia areata. Some clones in this sample may be carry-over from other donors' samples.

The CDR3 nucleotides read TGCAGTGCCGGAGACCGGGGGGGCCGGGGCACAGATACGCAGTATTTT. Protein sequence: CSAGDRGGRGTDTQYF. The chain recombines TRBV20-1 with TRBJ2-3; 8 bases match TRBD2. This CDR3 spans 16 amino acids. The J segment lost 1 base and the V segment lost 6 bases, leaving 12 bases of the junction unmatched. Germline CDR1 and CDR2: DFQATT and SNEGSKA (reference sequence).